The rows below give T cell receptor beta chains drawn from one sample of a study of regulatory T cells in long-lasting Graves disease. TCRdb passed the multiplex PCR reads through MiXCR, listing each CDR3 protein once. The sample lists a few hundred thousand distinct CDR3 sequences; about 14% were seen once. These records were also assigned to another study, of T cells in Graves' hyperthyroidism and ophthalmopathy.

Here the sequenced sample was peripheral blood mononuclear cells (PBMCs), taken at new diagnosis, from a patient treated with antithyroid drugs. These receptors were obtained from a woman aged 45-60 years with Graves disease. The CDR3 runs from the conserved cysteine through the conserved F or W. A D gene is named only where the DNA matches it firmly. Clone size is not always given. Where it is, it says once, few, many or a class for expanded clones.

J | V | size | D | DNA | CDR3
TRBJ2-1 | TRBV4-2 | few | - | TGTGCCAGCAGCCAAGGTTTAGCGTCGGACAATGAGCAGTTCTTC | CASSQGLASDNEQFF
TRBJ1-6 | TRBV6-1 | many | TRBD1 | TGTGCCAGCAGTACCTTTTATTCAGGGGGACAAAATTCACCCCTCCACTTT | CASSTFYSGGQNSPLHF
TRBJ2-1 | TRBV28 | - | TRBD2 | TGTGCCAGCAGGTGGCGGGAGGGCTCCTACAATGAGCAGTTCTTC | CASRWREGSYNEQFF
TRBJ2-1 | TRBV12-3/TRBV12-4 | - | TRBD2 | TGTGCCAGCGGTAAAGCACGGAGCGGGGGTCGTGACGACAATGAGCAGTTCTTC | CASGKARSGGRDDNEQFF
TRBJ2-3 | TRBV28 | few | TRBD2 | TGTGCCAGCAGTCTTGGACTAGCGGGAGGGCCCGGGGCAGATACGCAGTATTTT | CASSLGLAGGPGADTQYF
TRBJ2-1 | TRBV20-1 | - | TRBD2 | TGCAGTGCTAGATTCCAGCGGGAGAGTAATGAGCAGTTCTTC | CSARFQRESNEQFF
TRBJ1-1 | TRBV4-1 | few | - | TGCGCCAGCAGCCAAGACCGCCGACTTTCCTTT | CASSQDRRLSF
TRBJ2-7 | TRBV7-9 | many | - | TGTGCCAGCGGGGGGGAAGGGACACCAAAGGGCTACGAGCAGTACTTC | CASGGEGTPKGYEQYF
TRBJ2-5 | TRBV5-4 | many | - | TGTGCCAGCAGTTACACGATTCAAGAGACCCAGTACTTC | CASSYTIQETQYF
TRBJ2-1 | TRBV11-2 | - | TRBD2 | TGTGCCAGCAGCTCACGGACTAGCGGGACAGCAAACAATGAGCAGTTCTTC | CASSSRTSGTANNEQFF
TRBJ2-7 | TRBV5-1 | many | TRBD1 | TGCGCCAGCAGCTTGAGAGGGGCCAGACAGGGGATGGCCTACGAGCAGTACTTC | CASSLRGARQGMAYEQYF
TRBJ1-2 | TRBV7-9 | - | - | TGCGCCAGCAGCCAAGACGGAACGAGGGTGAAAGGAGGCTACACCTTC | CASSQDGTRVKGGYTF
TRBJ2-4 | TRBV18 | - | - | TGTGCCAGCTCATCCCCCGGAGAATTAGCCAAAAACATTCAGTACTTC | CASSSPGELAKNIQYF
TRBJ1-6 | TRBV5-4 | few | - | TGTGCCAGCAGCGAGGGCAGCGATCATCTCCTCCACTTT | CASSEGSDHLLHF
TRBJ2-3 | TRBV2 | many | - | TGTGCCAGCAGTCAACAGGGAGGGGGCACAGATACGCAGTATTTT | CASSQQGGGTDTQYF
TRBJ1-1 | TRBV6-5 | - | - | TGTGCCAGCAGTTACTCGATCGGCTCGAACACTGAAGCTTTCTTT | CASSYSIGSNTEAFF
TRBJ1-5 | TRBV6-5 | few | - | TGTGCCAGCAGTTACACCTCCCTAAGGAGCAATCAGCCCCAGCATTTT | CASSYTSLRSNQPQHF
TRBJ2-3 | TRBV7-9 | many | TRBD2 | TGTGCCAGCAGCTCGTCGGAGGCGGGAGAGAATGCAGATACGCAGTATTTT | CASSSSEAGENADTQYF
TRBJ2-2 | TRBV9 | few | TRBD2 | TGTGCCAGCAGCGAGGGACTAGCGGGAGGCGGGGAGCTGTTTTTT | CASSEGLAGGGELFF
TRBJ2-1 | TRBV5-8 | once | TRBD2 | TGTGCCAGCAGACCAGCGGGAGCGGGAAGATTGAATGAGCAGTTCTTC | CASRPAGAGRLNEQFF
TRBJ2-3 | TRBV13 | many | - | TGTGCCAGCAGCTTAGTACTTGGCACAGATACGCAGTATTTT | CASSLVLGTDTQYF
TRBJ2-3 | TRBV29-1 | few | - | TGCAGCCATTTGGGGGAGGCTAGCACAGATACGCAGTATTTT | CSHLGEASTDTQYF
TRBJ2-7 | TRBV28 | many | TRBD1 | TGTGCCAGCAGTCCTCCCGTGGGGACAGGGGGCTGGGAGCAGTACTTC | CASSPPVGTGGWEQYF
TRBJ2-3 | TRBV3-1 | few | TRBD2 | TGTGCCAGCAGCCCTATAGCGGGAGGGGTCACAGATACGCAGTATTTT | CASSPIAGGVTDTQYF
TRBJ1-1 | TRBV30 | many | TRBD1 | TGTGCCTGGAGCGGTGTAGGGGGCGTCACTGAAGCTTTCTTT | CAWSGVGGVTEAFF
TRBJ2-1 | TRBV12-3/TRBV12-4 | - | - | TGTGCCAGCAGCCGACAGACCTCCAATGAGCAGTTCTTC | CASSRQTSNEQFF
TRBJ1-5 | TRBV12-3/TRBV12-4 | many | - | TGTGCCAGCAGTTTGGGGGGGGTGAGCAATCAGCCCCAGCATTTT | CASSLGGVSNQPQHF
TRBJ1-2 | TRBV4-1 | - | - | TGCGCCAGCAGCCCCCCTTTGGGGGTAGGGTTGCCCTATGGCTACACCTTC | CASSPPLGVGLPYGYTF
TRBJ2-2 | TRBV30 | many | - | TGTGCCTGGAGTGTAGGGACTGCCGGGGAGCTGTTTTTT | CAWSVGTAGELFF